The next 20 T cell receptor beta chains were all read from a single sample in a study of shared clonotypes between healthy human individuals. Profiled with immunoSEQ multiplex PCR; TCRdb holds only in-frame clones, not every one. This table holds around 350,000 clones, around 79% found once. Sequenced: memory CD4+ T cells sorted from blood. Subset in this sample: CD45RA-negative fraction. These receptors were taken from a man aged 30-40 years in good health.

The chain combines TRBV11-1 with TRBJ2-2; 11 bases align to TRBD1. The CDR3 covers 18 residues. The J segment lost 5 bases and the V segment lost 0 bases, leaving 8 bases of the junction unmatched. The germline gives CDR1 SGHAT, CDR2 FQDESV (reference sequence). CDR3: CASSLAFGQGADTGELFF. CDR3 sequence (DNA): TGTGCCAGCAGCTTAGCTTTTGGACAGGGGGCCGATACCGGGGAGCTGTTTTTT.

V is TRBV28 and J is TRBJ2-7; 8 bases match TRBD2. The length of the CDR3 is 15 residues. With 7 bases clipped from V and 4 bases from J, the junction kept 12 bases outside the gene matches. The germline V gene has CDR1 MDHEN and CDR2 SYDVKM. CDR3 bases: TGTGCCAGCACCACCCCCAGCGGGAGAGGGTACGAGCAGTACTTC. As protein: CASTTPSGRGYEQYF.

This clone was detected once. The chain links TRBV18 to TRBJ2-1; maybe TRBD2 (6 bases). Looked up from germline, CDR1 is KGHSH and CDR2 is LQKENI. This CDR3 has 12 residues. The V end lost 8 bases, the J end lost 12 bases, and 17 bases lay between the germline ends. The CDR3 DNA is TGTGCCAGCGGTCCGGACCGGGAGCGGCAGTTCTTC. Residues: CASGPDRERQFF.

The chain is built from TRBV10-3 and TRBJ2-7, with 9 bases aligning to TRBD1. This CDR3 has 16 amino acids. V dropped 10 bases and J dropped 5; count of bases not matched to a gene: 18. Germline V lookup: CDR1 ENHRY, CDR2 SYGVKD. Here the CDR3 DNA reads TGTGCCACAGGGGAGGGGACAGGGCGGTTAGCCGACGAGCAGTACTTC. It is translated as CATGEGTGRLADEQYF.

This clone was seen many times. J is TRBJ2-3 and V is TRBV7-8; 13 nucleotides agree with TRBD2. CDR3 length equals 20 residues. Germline V gene lookup returns CDR1 SGHVS and CDR2 FQNEAQ. The J segment lost 3 bases and the V segment lost 2 bases, leaving 14 bases of the junction unmatched. DNA of the CDR3: TGTGCCAGCAGCTTAAGCGGGCGACTAGCGGGAGGTCGGAGGACAGATACGCAGTATTTT. Translating it yields CASSLSGRLAGGRRTDTQYF.

V is TRBV5-4 and J is TRBJ2-7; 7 bases map to TRBD1. In germline, CDR1 is SGHNT, CDR2 YYREEE (reference sequence). With 3 bases clipped from V and 2 bases from J, the junction kept 8 bases outside the gene matches. CDR3 length equals 15 residues. For the CDR3, the DNA is TGTGCCAGCAGCTCCGGACAGGAATGGACCTACGAGCAGTACTTC. Translated, it gives CASSSGQEWTYEQYF.

This chain links TRBV2 with TRBJ1-2, with D perhaps TRBD1 (5 bases). Germline V gene lookup returns CDR1 SNHLY and CDR2 FYNNEI. The CDR3 runs to 12 residues. V lost 9 bases and J lost 13, with 21 bases in between. CDR3 bases: TGTGCCAGTACAACGGGACCGACGGTTGCCACCTTC. It codes for CASTTGPTVATF.

This chain links TRBV6-1 with TRBJ2-7, with D unclear. The V gene lost 7 bases and the J gene lost 0 bases, with 13 bases spanning the gap. The CDR3 consists of 14 residues. Germline V CDR1 and CDR2: MNHNS, SASEGT. The CDR3 bases are TGTGCCAGCACGGGCACCCAAAGCTCCTACGAGCAGTACTTC. It encodes CASTGTQSSYEQYF.

The CDR3 DNA sequence: TGTGCCAGCAACCACGGGCCCGACAACACAGATACGCAGTATTTT. Translated, it gives CASNHGPDNTDTQYF. This sequence joins TRBV28 and TRBJ2-3; no firm D call. The germline V gene has CDR1 MDHEN and CDR2 SYDVKM. Trimming removed 7 bases at V and 2 bases at J, with 16 bases between. This CDR3 is 15 amino acids long.

The rearrangement joins TRBV6-6 to TRBJ2-1; 13 nucleotides align to TRBD2. Germline values: CDR1 MNHNY, CDR2 SVGAGI (reference sequence). The CDR3 has 15 amino acids. V was clipped by 5 bases and J by 7 bases; unmatched bases: 5. The CDR3 DNA reads as TGTGCCAGCAGTGGACGGACTAGCGGGAGAAATGAGCAGTTCTTC. Its protein is CASSGRTSGRNEQFF.

In DNA form, the CDR3 reads TGCAGCGTTGGCGGGACTCGGACCTACGAGCAGTACTTC. Translation: CSVGGTRTYEQYF. The chain links TRBV29-1 to TRBJ2-5, with a tentative D call TRBD2 (6 bases). The closer fit of TRBJ2-7 to the DNA end suggests the J call may be wrong. The V gene's germline CDR1 is SQVTM and CDR2 ANQGSEA. This CDR3 contains 13 residues.

This clone has a handful of counts. The genes are TRBV5-6 and TRBJ2-2, with D tentatively TRBD1 (6 bases). The V gene lost 4 bases and the J gene lost 7 bases, with 20 bases spanning the gap. CDR3 length: 16 residues. The germline CDR1 and CDR2 sequences are SGHDT and YYEEEE. CDR3: CASSTDRRWVGGELFF. The CDR3 nucleotides are TGTGCCAGCAGCACTGACAGGAGGTGGGTCGGCGGGGAGCTGTTTTTT.

This chain links TRBV5-5 with TRBJ1-6; a weak D match, TRBD1 (6 bases). Trimming pared 7 bases from V and 5 bases from J, leaving 22 bases between. The CDR3 length is 17 residues. CDR1 and CDR2 (germline): SGHKS, YYEKEE (reference sequence). The CDR3 nucleotides read TGTGCCAGCTCCCAGCTGACAGGCCGAAGGGATAATTCACCCCTCCACTTT. It codes for CASSQLTGRRDNSPLHF.

CDR3 DNA: TGTGCCAGCAGTTTATCTCGGGGACAGGGAGTAAGGTCCTACGAGCAGTACTTC. Its translation: CASSLSRGQGVRSYEQYF. The chain has TRBV27 and TRBJ2-7; 9 bases agree with TRBD1. The CDR3 totals 18 residues. Losses at the gene ends were 0 bases for V and 1 base for J; bases not matched to a gene: 10. CDR1 and CDR2 (germline): MNHEY, SMNVEV (reference sequence).

This clone came up many times. The V call is TRBV6-5, the J call TRBJ1-1, with D tentatively TRBD1 (5 bases). V gave up 9 bases and J gave up 0 bases, with 11 bases separating them. This CDR3 is built from 13 residues. The V gene's germline CDR1 is MNHEY and CDR2 SVGAGI. The CDR3 DNA is TGTGCCAGTCACAGGATGATGAACACTGAAGCTTTCTTT. This translates into CASHRMMNTEAFF.

The chain combines TRBV7-2 with TRBJ2-5; D could derive from TRBD1 or TRBD2 (5 bases each). V lost 1 base and J 4 bases, leaving 7 bases between the germline ends. The CDR3 covers 13 residues. CDR1 is SGHTA and CDR2 is FQGNSA in the germline V gene. The CDR3 nucleotides are TGTGCCAGCAGCTTAGGGGGGTCAGAGACCCAGTACTTC. Translation: CASSLGGSETQYF.

The J gene is TRBJ1-1, the V gene TRBV10-3; possible D gene TRBD1, 5 bases. The germline gives CDR1 ENHRY, CDR2 SYGVKD. CDR3 length equals 12 residues. Trimming pared 8 bases from V and 5 bases from J, leaving 12 bases between. The CDR3 protein is CAIRQQETEAFF. The CDR3 coding sequence is TGTGCCATCCGGCAACAGGAAACTGAAGCTTTCTTT.

Comments on this clone: One junction end does not reproduce the germline sequence, and a read error may be involved. The rearrangement uses TRBV18 and TRBJ2-3; D uncertain. In germline, CDR1 is KGHSH, CDR2 LQKENI. The CDR3 loop spans 12 amino acids. CDR3 loop: CASSPIQDTQYF. CDR3 sequence (DNA): TGTGCCAGCTCACCGATCCAAGATACCCAGTATTTT. The complete variable domain, with remaining parts taken from reference TRBV18 and TRBJ2-3, reads NAGVMQNPRHLVRRRGQEARLRCSPMKGHSHVYWYRQLPEEGLKFMVYLQKENIIDESGMPKERFSAEFPKEGPSILRIQQVVRGDSAAYFCASSPIQDTQYFGPGTRLTVL.

This clone was seen at least ten times. Distinct nucleotide sequences in the sample also encode this CDR3. The chain links TRBV5-6 to TRBJ2-3; D remains unclear. V lost 2 bases and J 8 bases, leaving 6 bases between the germline ends. The CDR3 is 11 amino acids. Germline V CDR1 and CDR2: SGHDT, YYEEEE. In nucleotides, the CDR3 is TGTGCCAGCAGCTTCTTGGGTACGCAGTATTTT. Translated: CASSFLGTQYF.

This clone has a single count. The gene calls are TRBV28 and TRBJ2-1; D is tentatively TRBD1 or TRBD2 (6 bases each). V was pared by 3 bases and J by 8 bases, with 14 bases between. Germline V gives CDR1 MDHEN, CDR2 SYDVKM. This CDR3 spans 14 amino acids. CDR3 loop: CASSLPGALDEQFF. Here the CDR3 DNA reads TGTGCCAGCAGTTTGCCGGGGGCTCTCGATGAGCAGTTCTTC.